This entry concerns a single TCR beta chain. The data derive from a study of shared clonotypes between healthy human individuals. As for the study in general: CD4 naive and CD4 memory each took three plates per donor, while CD8 naive took two and CD8 memory one.

The CDR3 covers 16 residues. V gave up 4 bases and J gave up 2 bases; unmatched junction bases: 5. Germline V CDR1 and CDR2: SGHRS, YFSETQ. Repertoires were generated with immunoSEQ multiplex PCR, while TCRdb's copy carries only in-frame clones and drops some. The sample records 1,100,000 or so clones, approximately 80% being singletons. Sequencing was carried out using memory CD4+ T cells from PBMCs. Subset defined: CD45RA-negative fraction. This clonotype originated in a man between 18 and 35 years old in good health. Some clones in this sample may be carry-over from other donors' samples. This chain uses TRBV5-1 with TRBJ2-7; TRBD2 agrees at 14 bases. In nucleotides, the CDR3 is TGCGCCAGCAGCGGGGGACTAGCGGGAGTGGCCTACGAGCAGTACTTC. It codes for CASSGGLAGVAYEQYF. Variable domain in full (rest from reference TRBV5-1 and TRBJ2-7): KAGVTQTPRYLIKTRGQQVTLSCSPISGHRSVSWYQQTPGQGLQFLFEYFSETQRNKGNFPGRFSGRQFSNSRSEMNVSTLELGDSALYLCASSGGLAGVAYEQYFGPGTRLTVT.